These 25 T cell receptor beta chains share one sample of origin, sequenced in a study of Tregs in tolerant kidney transplant recipients. Sequencing was performed with immunoSEQ multiplex PCR; in TCRdb, only in-frame clones are kept and a portion is missing. The data contain 110,000 or so clones, about 90% of them singletons. Sample: CD4+ T cells from blood. The receptors shown here come from a human donor in good health.

CDR3 loop: CASSSPGQGSSSYEQYF. As DNA, the CDR3 is TGTGCCAGCAGCTCGCCGGGACAGGGATCAAGCTCCTACGAGCAGTACTTC. V and J are TRBV5-4 and TRBJ2-7; TRBD1 aligns across 9 bases. The ends lost 3 bases at V and 0 bases at J; junction bases unmatched: 10. Germline CDR1 and CDR2: SGHNT and YYREEE (reference sequence). This CDR3 is 17 amino acids long. Full variable domain (remainder filled in from reference TRBV5-4 and TRBJ2-7): ETGVTQSPTHLIKTRGQQVTLRCSSQSGHNTVSWYQQALGQGPQFIFQYYREEENGRGNFPPRFSGLQFPNYSSELNVNALELDDSALYLCASSSPGQGSSSYEQYFGPGTRLTVT.

The V call is TRBV4-1, the J call TRBJ2-7; tentatively, D is TRBD2 (6 bases). In germline, CDR1 is MGHRA, CDR2 YSYEKL. Trimming stripped 0 bases from V and 3 bases from J, with 15 bases between. The CDR3 contains 16 residues. The DNA of the CDR3 is TGCGCCAGCAGCCAAGATAGGGCGAGACTAGGCTACGAGCAGTACTTC. Encoded protein: CASSQDRARLGYEQYF.

V is TRBV5-1 and J is TRBJ2-7; no clear D gene. CDR3 length equals 13 residues. Germline lookup yields CDR1 SGHRS and CDR2 YFSETQ. V lost 1 base and J 2 bases, leaving 7 bases between the germline ends. The CDR3, as DNA: TGCGCCAGCAGCTTGTCCCTAACCTACGAGCAGTACTTC. Protein: CASSLSLTYEQYF.

Here the CDR3 DNA reads TGCGCCAGCAGCGTGGGACCCGACCGGCCAATGTCACCCCTCCACTTT. Translation: CASSVGPDRPMSPLHF. The chain combines TRBV5-1 with TRBJ1-6; maybe TRBD1 (5 bases). The CDR3 is 16 residues long. Germline V CDR1 and CDR2: SGHRS, YFSETQ. Deletions cut 4 bases from V and 10 bases from J, with 21 bases between.

Only one count was recorded for this clone. The genes are TRBV11-2 and TRBJ2-1; 12 bases fit TRBD1. CDR1 is SGHAT and CDR2 is FQNNGV in the germline V gene. This CDR3 is 17 amino acids long. V lost 0 bases and J lost 9; bases outside the gene matches: 9. Here the CDR3 DNA reads TGTGCCAGCAGCTTAGACTCAGCCGGGACAGGGGGCGGTGAGCAGTTCTTC. It specifies CASSLDSAGTGGGEQFF.

The chain joins TRBV5-1 to TRBJ1-1; 9 nucleotides agree with TRBD1. V shed 4 bases and J 8 bases; nucleotides not matched to a gene: 6. CDR3 size: 13 residues. CDR1 is SGHRS, CDR2 YFSETQ, per germline. The CDR3: CASSVQGAGEAFF. The DNA of the CDR3 is TGCGCCAGCAGCGTACAGGGGGCAGGCGAAGCTTTCTTT. Combining the CDR3 with reference TRBV5-1 and TRBJ1-1 gives the whole variable domain KAGVTQTPRYLIKTRGQQVTLSCSPISGHRSVSWYQQTPGQGLQFLFEYFSETQRNKGNFPGRFSGRQFSNSRSEMNVSTLELGDSALYLCASSVQGAGEAFFGQGTRLTVV.

This clone was picked up one time. V is TRBV5-1 and J is TRBJ1-4; D possibly corresponds to TRBD1 (6 bases). The CDR3 sequence is 14 residues long. Germline loops: CDR1 SGHRS, CDR2 YFSETQ. The V gene lost 0 bases and the J gene lost 8 bases, with 11 bases spanning the gap. The CDR3, as DNA: TGCGCCAGCAGCTTGGTGGGACATGAAGAAAAACTGTTTTTT. Translation gives CASSLVGHEEKLFF.

The V gene is TRBV2, the J gene TRBJ1-5; tentative D call: TRBD1 (6 bases). V lost 4 bases, J lost 0 bases, and 16 bases lay in between. CDR3 length: 17 residues. The germline CDR1 and CDR2 sequences are SNHLY and FYNNEI. The CDR3: CASSVTGQSFSNQPQHF. DNA for the CDR3: TGTGCCAGCAGTGTGACAGGCCAATCGTTTAGCAATCAGCCCCAGCATTTT.

The V gene is TRBV5-1, the J gene TRBJ2-5; weak D call: TRBD1 (6 bases). V was pared by 4 bases and J by 3 bases, with 16 bases between. CDR3 length: 15 residues. Germline lookup yields CDR1 SGHRS and CDR2 YFSETQ. CDR3 DNA: TGCGCCAGCAGCCGAACCGGGACACCAGAAGAGACCCAGTACTTC. It codes for CASSRTGTPEETQYF.

The chain recombines TRBV4-2 with TRBJ2-1; 10 bases fit TRBD2. V shed 0 bases and J 7 bases; nucleotides not matched to a gene: 9. The CDR3 length is 17 residues. Germline CDR1 and CDR2: LGHNA and YNFKEQ. The CDR3 here is CASSQDRRSGGGNEQFF. CDR3 bases: TGTGCCAGCAGCCAAGATAGGCGCAGCGGGGGGGGGAATGAGCAGTTCTTC.

The J gene is TRBJ2-7, the V gene TRBV18; 7 nucleotides agree with TRBD1. From germline, CDR1 is KGHSH and CDR2 LQKENI. Trimming at V came to 1 base and at J to 5 bases, leaving 8 bases not matched to a gene. This CDR3 region has 15 residues. This CDR3 reads CASSPQGAGLHEQYF. For the CDR3, the DNA is TGTGCCAGCTCACCACAGGGGGCAGGTCTTCACGAGCAGTACTTC.

The chain has TRBV27 and TRBJ1-2; no clear D. Per the germline V gene, CDR1 is MNHEY and CDR2 is SMNVEV (reference sequence). V dropped 2 bases and J dropped 2 bases, with 9 bases sitting between them. The CDR3 contains 14 residues. The CDR3 bases are TGTGCCAGCAGTTTAACCGGACCGAACTATGGCTACACCTTC. Protein: CASSLTGPNYGYTF.

This clone was observed once. The CDR3 protein is CASGRRNQPQHF. DNA of the CDR3: TGTGCCAGTGGGAGGAGGAATCAGCCCCAGCATTTT. The chain uses TRBV30 and TRBJ1-5, with unresolved D. Germline V lookup: CDR1 GTSNPN, CDR2 SVGIG (reference sequence). Trimming left V 8 bases short and J 4 bases short, with 12 bases between. The CDR3 is made up of 12 amino acids.

The V and J genes are TRBV6-4 and TRBJ1-2, with D hard to call. From germline, CDR1 is MRHNA and CDR2 SNTAGT. The CDR3 covers 16 residues. V lost 3 bases and J 2 bases, leaving 16 bases between the germline ends. CDR3 DNA sequence: TGTGCCAGCAGTGAGGGTCCCGGATGGGGAAACTATGGCTACACCTTC. Its translation is CASSEGPGWGNYGYTF.

The chain combines TRBV5-6 with TRBJ1-2; tentatively, D is TRBD1 (6 bases). The germline gives CDR1 SGHDT, CDR2 YYEEEE. The CDR3 is 17 residues long. V was pared by 3 bases and J by 7 bases, with 25 bases between. CDR3 sequence (DNA): TGTGCCAGCAGCTACCTTATAACCGACAGGCGTCGTCCTGGCTACACCTTC. It specifies CASSYLITDRRRPGYTF.

The chain links TRBV30 to TRBJ1-5; 7 positions match TRBD1. The CDR3 contains 15 residues. The germline V gene has CDR1 GTSNPN and CDR2 SVGIG (reference sequence). Trimming cost V 4 bases and J 4 bases; bases outside gene matches: 10. The CDR3 loop reads CAWKEAAGGNQPQHF. In DNA, the CDR3 is TGTGCCTGGAAGGAGGCGGCAGGGGGGAATCAGCCCCAGCATTTT.

The rearrangement uses TRBV4-2 and TRBJ1-2; TRBD1 matches 7 bases. Looked up from germline, CDR1 is LGHNA and CDR2 is YNFKEQ. V gave up 0 bases and J gave up 2 bases; unmatched junction bases: 6. There are 16 residues in the CDR3. CDR3 nucleotides: TGTGCCAGCAGCCAAGAGGCCCTGGGACAGAACTATGGCTACACCTTC. This codes for CASSQEALGQNYGYTF.

V gene TRBV7-3 combines with J gene TRBJ2-3; D remains ambiguous. CDR3 length equals 15 residues. CDR1 is SGHTA, CDR2 FQGTGA, per germline. V was shortened by 0 bases and J by 3 bases, with 10 bases between the two germline ends. The CDR3 DNA reads TGTGCCAGCAGCTTAACCTCTCTAGGGACAGATACGCAGTATTTT. Protein product: CASSLTSLGTDTQYF.

The chain has TRBV30 and TRBJ2-5; 10 nucleotides agree with TRBD1. V lost 1 base to trimming and J lost 2 bases; unmatched junction nucleotides: 7. The CDR3 is 16 residues long. CDR1 is GTSNPN and CDR2 is SVGIG in the germline V gene (reference sequence). CDR3 sequence: CAWSAGWDRGQETQYF. CDR3 in DNA: TGTGCCTGGAGTGCAGGATGGGACAGGGGTCAAGAGACCCAGTACTTC. The full variable domain, its missing parts supplied by reference TRBV30 and TRBJ2-5, is SQTIHQWPATLVQPVGSPLSLECTVEGTSNPNLYWYRQAAGRGLQLLFYSVGIGQISSEVPQNLSASRPQDRQFILSSKKLLLSDSGFYLCAWSAGWDRGQETQYFGPGTRLLVL.

The rearrangement joins TRBV5-1 to TRBJ2-7, with 7 bases that match TRBD1. The CDR3 has 15 residues. Losses at the gene ends were 4 bases for V and 3 bases for J; bases not matched to a gene: 10. Looked up from germline, CDR1 is SGHRS and CDR2 is YFSETQ. Here the CDR3 DNA reads TGCGCCAGCAGCCTCGAAGGACAGGAGATCTACGAGCAGTACTTC. Its translation: CASSLEGQEIYEQYF. Based on the CDR3 plus reference TRBV5-1 and TRBJ2-7, the full variable domain is KAGVTQTPRYLIKTRGQQVTLSCSPISGHRSVSWYQQTPGQGLQFLFEYFSETQRNKGNFPGRFSGRQFSNSRSEMNVSTLELGDSALYLCASSLEGQEIYEQYFGPGTRLTVT.

The chain uses TRBV18 and TRBJ2-5, with D hard to call. The germline V gene encodes CDR1 KGHSH and CDR2 LQKENI. Trimming removed 0 bases from V and 4 bases from J, with 9 bases in between. The CDR3 spans 14 residues. CDR3 DNA: TGTGCCAGCTCACCACCAAGCGTCGGAGAGACCCAGTACTTC. It codes for CASSPPSVGETQYF.

This chain joins TRBV5-6 and TRBJ2-3; 12 bases agree with TRBD2. Trimming cost V 0 bases and J 8 bases; bases outside gene matches: 10. This CDR3 is built from 17 residues. Germline CDR1 SGHDT, CDR2 YYEEEE. DNA for the CDR3: TGTGCCAGCAGCTTGGTAGCTAGCGGGGGGGCCCTCGGTACGCAGTATTTT. Amino acids: CASSLVASGGALGTQYF.

This chain connects TRBV7-6 to TRBJ2-7; possibly TRBD2 for D (6 bases). The CDR3 spans 13 residues. Trimming cost V 4 bases and J 3 bases, with 10 bases left between them. Germline CDR1 SGHVS, CDR2 FNYEAQ. The CDR3 loop reads CASSSRRDYEQYF. CDR3 nucleotides: TGTGCCAGCAGCTCTCGGAGGGACTACGAGCAGTACTTC.

CDR3 amino acids: CASNLEGANVLTF. Written as DNA, the CDR3 is TGCGCCAGCAACTTAGAAGGGGCCAACGTCCTGACTTTC. V and J are TRBV5-1 and TRBJ2-6; D gene uncertain. Germline V gene sequence: CDR1 SGHRS, CDR2 YFSETQ. The V end was cut by 6 bases, the J end by 4 bases, with 8 bases between. The CDR3 consists of 13 residues.

This chain uses TRBV5-1 with TRBJ2-5, with TRBD2 identical over 14 bases. The CDR3 contains 18 residues. Trimming removed 2 bases from V and 8 bases from J; junction bases left unmatched: 14. Germline-derived CDR1 and CDR2 are SGHRS and YFSETQ. The CDR3 DNA reads as TGCGCCAGCAGCTTACATTGGCGCACGGGACTAGCGGGGGAAACCCAGTACTTC. It translates to CASSLHWRTGLAGETQYF. The full variable domain, completed using reference TRBV5-1 and TRBJ2-5, is KAGVTQTPRYLIKTRGQQVTLSCSPISGHRSVSWYQQTPGQGLQFLFEYFSETQRNKGNFPGRFSGRQFSNSRSEMNVSTLELGDSALYLCASSLHWRTGLAGETQYFGPGTRLLVL.